The clone carrying this TCR beta chain turned up a few times. Its antigen is currently unknown. Trimming took off 1 base at V and 3 bases at J, with 6 bases between the two ends. The CDR3 consists of 13 residues. Germline CDR1 is SGHVS and CDR2 is FQNEAQ. This specimen comes from a study of cytomegalovirus exposure and HLA in healthy donors. Overall study results and limits: TCR beta sequences reportedly predicted the HLA-A and HLA-B alleles of most subjects accurately.

The PCR contained 60 Vbeta and 13 Jbeta primers. The assay was immunoSEQ multiplex PCR, and TCRdb's table has in-frame clones only and misses some. The sample includes more than 100,000 clones, around 67% of them seen just once. The specimen was PBMCs. The sequence came from a woman aged 40 to 55 in good health and CMV-seronegative. This rearrangement joins TRBV7-8 to TRBJ2-5, with D hard to call. CDR3 sequence: CASSLGLKETQYF. The CDR3 nucleotides read TGTGCCAGCAGCTTAGGACTGAAAGAGACCCAGTACTTC.